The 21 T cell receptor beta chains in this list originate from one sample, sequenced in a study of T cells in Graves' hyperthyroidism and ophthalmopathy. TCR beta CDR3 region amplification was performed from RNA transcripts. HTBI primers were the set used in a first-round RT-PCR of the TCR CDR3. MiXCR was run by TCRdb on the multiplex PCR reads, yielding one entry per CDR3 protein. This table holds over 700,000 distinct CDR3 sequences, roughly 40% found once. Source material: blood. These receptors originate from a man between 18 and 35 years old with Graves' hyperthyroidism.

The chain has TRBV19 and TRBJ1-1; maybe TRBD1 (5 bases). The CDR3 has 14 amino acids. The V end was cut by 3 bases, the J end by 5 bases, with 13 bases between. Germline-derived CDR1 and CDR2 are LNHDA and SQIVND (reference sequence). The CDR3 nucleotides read TGTGCCAGTAGTATGAGGGATGGGACGACTGAAGCTTTCTTT. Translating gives CASSMRDGTTEAFF.

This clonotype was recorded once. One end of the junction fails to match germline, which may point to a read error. CDR3 sequence (DNA): TGTGCCAGCAGATTAGGGCCGAACTCCTACGAGCAGTACTTC. Encoded protein: CASRLGPNSYEQYF. The chain is built from TRBV7-2 and TRBJ2-7; no firm D call. The germline V gene encodes CDR1 SGHTA and CDR2 FQGNSA. The CDR3 sequence is 14 residues long. Full variable domain (outside the CDR3, taken from reference TRBV7-2 and TRBJ2-7): GAGVSQSPSNKVTEKGKDVELRCDPISGHTALYWYRQSLGQGLEFLIYFQGNSAPDKSGLPSDRFSAERTGGSVSTLTIQRTQQEDSAVYLCASRLGPNSYEQYFGPGTRLTVT.

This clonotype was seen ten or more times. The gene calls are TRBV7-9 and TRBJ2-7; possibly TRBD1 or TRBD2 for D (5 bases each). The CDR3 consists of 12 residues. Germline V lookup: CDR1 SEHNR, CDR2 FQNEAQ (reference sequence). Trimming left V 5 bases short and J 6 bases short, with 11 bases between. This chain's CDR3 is CASSRGETEQYF. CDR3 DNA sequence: TGTGCCAGCAGCCGAGGGGAGACCGAGCAGTACTTC.

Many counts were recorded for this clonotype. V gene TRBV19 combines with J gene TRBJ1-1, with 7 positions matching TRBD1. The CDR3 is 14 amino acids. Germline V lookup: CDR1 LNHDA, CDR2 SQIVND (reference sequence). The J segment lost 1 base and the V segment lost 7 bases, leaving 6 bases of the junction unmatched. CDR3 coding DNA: TGTGCCAGTACCCGGACAGGCGAGAACACTGAAGCTTTCTTT. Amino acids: CASTRTGENTEAFF.

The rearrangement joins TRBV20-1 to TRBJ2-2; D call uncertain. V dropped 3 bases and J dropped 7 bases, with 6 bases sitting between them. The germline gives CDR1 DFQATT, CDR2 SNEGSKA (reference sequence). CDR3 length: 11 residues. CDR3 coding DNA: TGCAGTGCTAGTGCTATCGGGGAGCTGTTTTTT. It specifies CSASAIGELFF.

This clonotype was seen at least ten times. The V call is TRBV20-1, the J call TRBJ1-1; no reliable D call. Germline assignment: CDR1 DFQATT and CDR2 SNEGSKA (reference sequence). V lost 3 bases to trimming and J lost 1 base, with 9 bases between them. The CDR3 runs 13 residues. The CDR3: CSASSGQNTEAFF. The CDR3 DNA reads TGCAGTGCTAGTAGCGGCCAGAACACTGAAGCTTTCTTT.

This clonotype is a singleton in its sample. Here the CDR3 reads CATSRLQGSPSEHF. The CDR3 nucleotides are TGTGCCACCAGCAGGTTACAGGGATCACCTTCCGAGCATTTT. The chain carries TRBV15 and TRBJ1-5, with D perhaps TRBD1 (6 bases). There are 14 residues in the CDR3. Trimming took 3 bases from V and 14 from J, leaving 20 bases between them. CDR1 and CDR2 (germline): LNHNV, YYDKDF (reference sequence).

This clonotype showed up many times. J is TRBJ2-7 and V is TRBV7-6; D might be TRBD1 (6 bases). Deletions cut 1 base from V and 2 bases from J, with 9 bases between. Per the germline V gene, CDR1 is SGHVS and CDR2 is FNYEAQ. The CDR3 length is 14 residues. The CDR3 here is CASSLGDKPYEQYF. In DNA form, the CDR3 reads TGTGCCAGCAGCTTAGGGGACAAGCCCTACGAGCAGTACTTC. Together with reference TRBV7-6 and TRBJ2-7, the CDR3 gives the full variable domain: GAGVSQSPRYKVTKRGQDVALRCDPISGHVSLYWYRQALGQGPEFLTYFNYEAQQDKSGLPNDRFSAERPEGSISTLTIQRTEQRDSAMYRCASSLGDKPYEQYFGPGTRLTVT.

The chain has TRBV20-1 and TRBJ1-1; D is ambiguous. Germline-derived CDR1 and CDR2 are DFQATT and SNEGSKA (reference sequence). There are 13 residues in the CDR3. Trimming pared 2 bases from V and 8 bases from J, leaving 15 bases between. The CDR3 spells CSARSWQALEAFF. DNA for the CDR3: TGCAGTGCTAGATCCTGGCAGGCGTTGGAAGCTTTCTTT.

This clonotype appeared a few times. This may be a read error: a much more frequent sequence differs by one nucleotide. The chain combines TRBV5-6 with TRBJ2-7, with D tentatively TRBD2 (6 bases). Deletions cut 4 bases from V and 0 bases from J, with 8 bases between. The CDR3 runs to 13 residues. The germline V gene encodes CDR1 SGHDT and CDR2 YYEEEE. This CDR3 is CASSRENSYEQYF. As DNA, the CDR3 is TGTGCCAGCAGCCGGGAGAACTCCTACGAGCAGTACTTC.

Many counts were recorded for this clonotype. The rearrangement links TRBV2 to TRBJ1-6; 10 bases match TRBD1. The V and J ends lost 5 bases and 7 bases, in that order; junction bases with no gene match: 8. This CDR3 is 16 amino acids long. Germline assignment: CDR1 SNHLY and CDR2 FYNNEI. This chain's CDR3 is CASSSRGQGRNSPLHF. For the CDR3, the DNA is TGTGCCAGCAGTAGCCGGGGACAGGGGCGAAATTCACCCCTCCACTTT. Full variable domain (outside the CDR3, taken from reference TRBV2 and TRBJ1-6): EPEVTQTPSHQVTQMGQEVILRCVPISNHLYFYWYRQILGQKVEFLVSFYNNEISEKSEIFDDQFSVERPDGSNFTLKIRSTKLEDSAMYFCASSSRGQGRNSPLHFGNGTRLTVT.

Written as DNA, the CDR3 is TGTGCCATCAGCTATGACAGGAGCACTGAAGCTTTCTTT. It translates to CAISYDRSTEAFF. This chain connects TRBV10-3 to TRBJ1-1; a possible D gene is TRBD1 (6 bases). V lost 6 bases to trimming and J lost 4 bases, with 12 bases between them. In germline, CDR1 is ENHRY, CDR2 SYGVKD. The CDR3 runs to 13 residues.

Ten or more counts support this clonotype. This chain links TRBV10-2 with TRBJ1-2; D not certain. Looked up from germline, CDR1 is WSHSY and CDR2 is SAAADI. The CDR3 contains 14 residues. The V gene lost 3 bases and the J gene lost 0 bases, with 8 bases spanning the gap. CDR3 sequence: CASSDTATNYGYTF. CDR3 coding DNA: TGCGCCAGCAGTGATACAGCTACTAACTATGGCTACACCTTC.

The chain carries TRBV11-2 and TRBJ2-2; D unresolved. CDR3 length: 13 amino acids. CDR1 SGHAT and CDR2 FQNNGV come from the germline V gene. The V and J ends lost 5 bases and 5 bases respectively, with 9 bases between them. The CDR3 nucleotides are TGTGCCAGCAGCCCCTATCTTACCGGGGAGCTGTTTTTT. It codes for CASSPYLTGELFF.

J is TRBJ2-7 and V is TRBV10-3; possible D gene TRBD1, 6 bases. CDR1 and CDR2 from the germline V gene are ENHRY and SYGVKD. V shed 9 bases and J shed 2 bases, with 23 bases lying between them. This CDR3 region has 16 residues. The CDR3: CAISYLRTVGTYEQYF. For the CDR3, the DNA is TGTGCCATAAGCTACCTGCGGACAGTGGGGACCTACGAGCAGTACTTC.

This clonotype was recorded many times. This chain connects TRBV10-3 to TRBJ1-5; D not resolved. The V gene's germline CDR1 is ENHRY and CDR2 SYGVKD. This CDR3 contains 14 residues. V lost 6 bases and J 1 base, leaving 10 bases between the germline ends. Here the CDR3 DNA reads TGTGCCATCAGGGACGGGTTGAGCAATCAGCCCCAGCATTTT. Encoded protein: CAIRDGLSNQPQHF.

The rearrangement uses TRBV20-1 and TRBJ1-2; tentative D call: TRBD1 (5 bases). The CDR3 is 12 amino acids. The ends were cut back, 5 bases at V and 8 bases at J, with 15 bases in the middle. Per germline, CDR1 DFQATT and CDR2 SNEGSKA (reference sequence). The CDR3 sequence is CSALRGVEGYTF. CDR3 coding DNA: TGCAGTGCTTTGAGGGGAGTGGAGGGCTACACCTTC.

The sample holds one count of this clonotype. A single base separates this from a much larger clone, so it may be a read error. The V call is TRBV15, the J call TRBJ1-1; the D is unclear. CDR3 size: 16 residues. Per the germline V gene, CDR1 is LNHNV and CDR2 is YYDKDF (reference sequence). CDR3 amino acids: CATSRDLGRGNTEASF. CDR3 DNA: TGTGCCACCAGCAGAGATTTAGGTAGAGGTAACACTGAAGCTTCCTTT.

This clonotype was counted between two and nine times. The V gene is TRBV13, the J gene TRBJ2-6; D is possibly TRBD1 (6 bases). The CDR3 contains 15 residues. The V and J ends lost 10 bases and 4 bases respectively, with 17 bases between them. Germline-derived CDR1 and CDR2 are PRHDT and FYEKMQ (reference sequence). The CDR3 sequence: CATQLRGTGANVLTF. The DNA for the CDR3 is TGTGCCACCCAGCTTAGGGGGACAGGGGCCAACGTCCTGACTTTC.

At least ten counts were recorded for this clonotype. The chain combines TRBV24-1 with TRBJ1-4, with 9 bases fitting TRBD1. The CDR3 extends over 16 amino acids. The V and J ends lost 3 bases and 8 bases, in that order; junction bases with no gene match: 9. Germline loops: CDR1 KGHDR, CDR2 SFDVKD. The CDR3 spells CATSDPQGASPEKLFF. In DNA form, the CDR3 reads TGTGCCACCAGTGATCCACAGGGGGCTAGTCCCGAAAAACTGTTTTTT.

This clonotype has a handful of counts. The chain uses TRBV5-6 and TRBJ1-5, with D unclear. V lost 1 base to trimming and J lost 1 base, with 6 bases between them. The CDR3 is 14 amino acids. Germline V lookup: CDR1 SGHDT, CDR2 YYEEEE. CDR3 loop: CASSLTASNQPQHF. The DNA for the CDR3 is TGTGCCAGCAGCTTGACAGCCAGCAATCAGCCCCAGCATTTT.